The rows below give T cell receptor beta chains drawn from one sample of a study of blood T cell repertoires in COVID-19. TCRdb keeps only in-frame clones here, not all; method: immunoSEQ multiplex PCR. The table records about 160,000 clones, over 75% of them present only once. Material: PBMCs or T cells enriched from blood (not recorded which). These receptors were obtained from a woman between 45 and 65 years old who had recovered from COVID-19. The CDR3 runs from the conserved cysteine through the conserved F or W. D genes are given only for firm matches. Where a row states a size, it is once, few, many or the class of an expanded clone; other rows omit it.

abundance	d_gene	j_gene	v_gene	CDR3nt	CDR3aa
-	TRBD2	TRBJ2-1	TRBV7-2	TGTGCCAGCAGCCCCGGACTAGCCTGGGATGAGCAGTTCTTC	CASSPGLAWDEQFF
-	-	TRBJ1-5	TRBV15	TGTGCCACCAGCAGAGTCGGGGATAGCAATCAGCCCCAGCATTTT	CATSRVGDSNQPQHF
once	TRBD1	TRBJ2-7	TRBV7-6	TGTGCCAGCAGCTTAGTGGGACAGGGGGCGAAACAGTACGAGCAGTACTTC	CASSLVGQGAKQYEQYF
-	TRBD2	TRBJ2-7	TRBV6-5	TGTGCCAGCAGTTACCCGACTAGCGGGGTCATCGAGCAGTACTTC	CASSYPTSGVIEQYF
-	TRBD1	TRBJ1-5	TRBV19	TGTGCCAGTAGTATAAGGGACAGTTTCAATCAGCCCCAGCATTTT	CASSIRDSFNQPQHF
-	-	TRBJ1-5	TRBV27	TGTGCCAGCAGTTTATCGGGCAGCAATCAGCCCCAGCATTTT	CASSLSGSNQPQHF
-	-	TRBJ1-3	TRBV4-2	TGTGCCAGCAGCCAAGTGGGAATGGGGGAGGAGGGAAACACCATATATTTT	CASSQVGMGEEGNTIYF
-	-	TRBJ2-5	TRBV3-1/TRBV3-2	TGTGCCAGCAGCCAAGATCGACGGGACCAAGAGACCCAGTACTTC	CASSQDRRDQETQYF
-	-	TRBJ2-7	TRBV6-5	TGTGCCAGCAGTCCTTTACATGCCCACGAGCAGTACTTC	CASSPLHAHEQYF
-	TRBD2	TRBJ2-3	TRBV7-3	TGTGCCAGCAGCTTAAGGGCGGCTAGCGGGGCCGATACGCAGTATTTT	CASSLRAASGADTQYF
-	-	TRBJ1-1	TRBV19	TGTGCCAGTAGTTATGGAGCCTTTATGAACACTGAAGCTTTCTTT	CASSYGAFMNTEAFF
-	TRBD1	TRBJ2-1	TRBV15	TGTGCCACCGGGAGCAGGGGGACCAATGAGCAGTTCTTC	CATGSRGTNEQFF
-	-	TRBJ2-7	TRBV11-2	TGTGCCAGCAGCTTAGTGTCGGACACCTCCCGCGAGCAGTACTTC	CASSLVSDTSREQYF
-	TRBD1	TRBJ2-7	TRBV2	TGTGCCAGCAGTGGGGGGACAGTCCCCTACGAGCAGTACTTC	CASSGGTVPYEQYF
-	-	TRBJ2-7	TRBV5-1	TGCGCCAGCAGCCCAGGGGTGAGGGAGCAGTACTTC	CASSPGVREQYF
-	-	TRBJ1-2	TRBV10-3	TGTGCCATCAGTACCTGGGGAGGCGGCTACACCTTC	CAISTWGGGYTF
-	-	TRBJ2-7	TRBV30	TGTGCCTGGAGGGGACGGGCAGGGGGGTACGAGCAGTACTTC	CAWRGRAGGYEQYF
-	TRBD1	TRBJ1-1	TRBV11-1	TGTGCCAGCAGCTCCGGGACAGGGATGAACACTGAAGCTTTCTTT	CASSSGTGMNTEAFF
-	-	TRBJ1-4	TRBV7-9	TGTGCCAGCAGCTCCCCCAATGATGAAAAACTGTTTTTT	CASSSPNDEKLFF
-	TRBD1	TRBJ1-4	TRBV6-2/TRBV6-3	TGTGCCAGCAGTTTCCGATTCCGGGACAGGGGAGACGAAAAACTGTTTTTT	CASSFRFRDRGDEKLFF
-	-	TRBJ2-3	TRBV10-3	TGTGCCATCAGTGGGACTACAGATACGCAGTATTTT	CAISGTTDTQYF
-	-	TRBJ1-1	TRBV18	TGTGCCAGCTCATTATCCGGCACTGAAGCTTTCTTT	CASSLSGTEAFF
-	-	TRBJ1-5	TRBV6-2/TRBV6-3	TGTGCCAGCAGTTACTCGAGGCAAAGCAATCAGCCCCAGCATTTT	CASSYSRQSNQPQHF
-	TRBD1	TRBJ1-6	TRBV30	TGTGCCTGGAGTAAAGGGGGCAATTCACCCCTCCACTTT	CAWSKGGNSPLHF
once	-	TRBJ2-3	TRBV7-9	TGTGCCAGCAGCTTAGCAGCAGGGCGGTGGGGCACAGATACGCAGTATTTT	CASSLAAGRWGTDTQYF
-	TRBD2	TRBJ2-2	TRBV13	TGTGCCAGCAGCTTGGTTGCGGGGGGTTTGACCGGGGAGCTGTTTTTT	CASSLVAGGLTGELFF
-	-	TRBJ2-5	TRBV2	TGTGCCAGCAGTGAAGCGGGAGTTAGGGGGGGGCTCAATGGTGAGACCCAGTACTTC	CASSEAGVRGGLNGETQYF
-	-	TRBJ1-4	TRBV9	TGTGCCAGCAGCCCTTCGGACAGAACTAATGAAAAACTGTTTTTT	CASSPSDRTNEKLFF
-	TRBD1	TRBJ1-3	TRBV7-6	TGTGCCAGCAGCCGCAGGGGGACAGGGAAGAGTGGGGTCTCTGGAAACACCATATATTTT	CASSRRGTGKSGVSGNTIYF
-	-	TRBJ1-3	TRBV7-9	TGTGCCAGCAGCCCCCCGGGAGACATATATTTT	CASSPPGDIYF
-	TRBD1	TRBJ1-2	TRBV4-2	TGTGCCAGCAGCCACGACAGGGGGGAATTTAACTATGGCTACACCTTC	CASSHDRGEFNYGYTF
once	-	TRBJ1-2	TRBV18	TGTGCCAGCTCACCAGCCGACAGTCGAATTGGCTACACCTTC	CASSPADSRIGYTF
-	TRBD2	TRBJ2-3	TRBV9	TGTGCCAGCAGCGTAGAGGGACTAGGGGGGATTAGTCACCAAAGCACAGATACGCAGTATTTT	CASSVEGLGGISHQSTDTQYF
once	TRBD1	TRBJ1-1	TRBV6-6	TGTGCCAGCAGTTTCCTGACAGGGGTAGGAGCTTTCTTT	CASSFLTGVGAFF
-	-	TRBJ1-3	TRBV5-1	TGCGCCAGCAGCTTGGCCCAGGGCTCTGGAAACACCATATATTTT	CASSLAQGSGNTIYF
-	TRBD2	TRBJ2-1	TRBV20-1	TGCAGTGCTAGTAGCGGGGACCCCTACAATGAGCAGTTCTTC	CSASSGDPYNEQFF
-	TRBD2	TRBJ2-1	TRBV6-4	TGTGCCAGCAGTGAAATGCGGGGGGGTACGAATGAGCAGTTCTTC	CASSEMRGGTNEQFF
-	-	TRBJ1-5	TRBV19	TGTGCCAGTAGCGTAGGACATGTTATCCAGCCCCAGCATTTT	CASSVGHVIQPQHF
-	-	TRBJ1-6	TRBV5-4	TGTGCCAGCAGCCTTCAGGGCTCCTATAATTCACCCCTCCACTTT	CASSLQGSYNSPLHF
-	-	TRBJ1-3	TRBV9	TGTGCCAGCAGCGTACCGGGAGGCGGTAACACCATATATTTT	CASSVPGGGNTIYF
-	-	TRBJ1-2	TRBV6-5	TGTGCCAGCAGTTACGACGGCCCCGAGGGGGATGGCTACACCTTC	CASSYDGPEGDGYTF
-	TRBD1	TRBJ1-2	TRBV11-3	TGTGCCAGCAGCAAGACGCCCCAGGGGGACTATGGCTACACCTTC	CASSKTPQGDYGYTF
-	TRBD1	TRBJ1-1	TRBV19	TGTGCCAGTAGTATTCAGGGGGCCGCTAACACTGAAGCTTTCTTT	CASSIQGAANTEAFF
-	-	TRBJ1-2	TRBV6-1	TGTGCCAGCAGTGAAAACCCGGGAGGGAGCTATGGCTACACCTTC	CASSENPGGSYGYTF
-	TRBD1	TRBJ2-1	TRBV7-2	TGTGCCAGCAGCGTCCCCTGGCAGGGGGCAGGAAATGAGCAGTTCTTC	CASSVPWQGAGNEQFF
-	-	TRBJ1-1	TRBV11-3	TGTGCCAGCAGCCCCCGTTCGGGGGGGACTGAAGCTTTCTTT	CASSPRSGGTEAFF
-	-	TRBJ1-3	TRBV27	TGTGCCAGCAGTTTAAGGGGGTCCTCTGGAAACACCATATATTTT	CASSLRGSSGNTIYF
once	-	TRBJ2-1	TRBV9	TGTGCCAGCAGCTACGGGACACCTCTTTACAATGAGCAGTTCTTC	CASSYGTPLYNEQFF
-	TRBD1	TRBJ1-1	TRBV5-1	TGCGCCAGCAGCTTGTCATGGGCAGGGGGCACTGAAGCTTTCTTT	CASSLSWAGGTEAFF